This TCR beta chain stems from a study of T cell repertoires in cytomegalovirus infection. Study context: A matching HLA type, together with CMV infection, was signaled by public TCR beta signatures.

One entry per CDR3 protein results from TCRdb running MiXCR on the reads. Here the sample spans roughly 640,000 distinct CDR3 sequences, 24% being singletons. The CDR3 is 11 amino acids. CDR1 is DFQATT and CDR2 is SNEGSKA in the germline V gene (reference sequence). Trimming took off 3 bases at V and 7 bases at J, with 7 bases between the two ends. This clonotype turned up a few times. The chain is built from TRBV20-1 and TRBJ2-4; D not certain. This TCR was recovered from a human donor in good health (CMV status not recorded). Some clones in this sample may be carry-over from other donors' samples. Source material: CD8+ T cells from PBMCs. CDR3 DNA: TGCAGTGCTAGTCTAGGGAACATTCAGTACTTC. Translating it yields CSASLGNIQYF.